This T cell receptor beta chain was observed in a study of cytomegalovirus exposure and HLA in healthy donors. The V end lost 2 bases, the J end lost 0 bases, and 10 bases lay between the germline ends. Per germline, CDR1 SGHAT and CDR2 FQNNGV. This CDR3 region has 16 residues. Both 60 Vbeta primers and 13 Jbeta primers went into the PCR. Repertoires were generated with immunoSEQ multiplex PCR, while TCRdb's copy carries only in-frame clones and drops some. The table lists around 160,000 clones, around 80% of them singletons. Whole-study results and caveats: Productive status was seen about 90% or about 30% of the time for most TCR beta V segments in an earlier analysis.

Each donor's status was that of a healthy bone marrow donor. A remark on this clone: Its antigen is unknown.

The chain carries TRBV11-2 and TRBJ1-4, with D possibly matching TRBD1 (5 bases). The specimen sequenced was PBMCs. The source is a woman aged 40 to 50 in good health and CMV-seronegative. The CDR3 is CASSLKGGATNEKLFF. DNA of the CDR3: TGTGCCAGCAGCTTAAAGGGAGGGGCAACTAATGAAAAACTGTTTTTT.